The clone carrying this T cell receptor (beta chain) has only a few counts. What it binds is not known. Trimming took 1 base from V and 4 from J, leaving 13 bases between them. The CDR3 has 15 residues. Germline CDR1 MNHNS, CDR2 SASEGT. The data belong to a study of T cell repertoires in cytomegalovirus infection. Study summary: Both CMV infection and a matching HLA type were indicated by public TCR beta signatures. Study-wide findings and caveats: Within the response measured ex vivo, HLA-C-restricted CMV-specific TCR beta clonotypes were dominant.

Using its own MiXCR run on the reads, TCRdb lists one record per CDR3 protein. The repertoire has approximately 910,000 distinct CDR3 sequences, under 40% of them found once; the top ten carry around 15%. The clonotype was recovered from a human donor in good health (CMV status not recorded). Some clones in this sample may be carry-over from other donors' samples. The chain joins TRBV6-1 to TRBJ1-1; D is uncertain. The source material was cultured CD8+ T cells from PBMCs, sampled from culture after CMV antigen stimulation. The CDR3 DNA is TGTGCCAGCAGTGAAGGGCGTGAGCTGGCCACTGAAGCTTTCTTT. Translation: CASSEGRELATEAFF.